The T cell receptor (beta chain) under discussion was sequenced for a study of blood T cell repertoires in COVID-19. Original processing methods: Amplifying reference gene primers gave estimates of nucleated cell counts. Data came from immunoSEQ multiplex PCR; TCRdb stores just in-frame clones and leaves some out. V and J calls and clone size are those listed in that table; D and trimming were worked out from the DNA. The sample consists of more than 65,000 clones, more than 80% of them appearing once. The germline V gene encodes CDR1 MNHEY and CDR2 SVGAGI. The V end lost 8 bases, the J end lost 4 bases, and 15 bases lay between the germline ends. The CDR3 runs 15 residues.

This receptor was identified in a man older than 75 with acute or convalescent COVID-19. The rearrangement joins TRBV6-5 to TRBJ1-6; TRBD1 might be the D (5 bases). What was sequenced was peripheral blood. This chain's CDR3 is CASRPGQVYNSPLHF. DNA for the CDR3: TGTGCCAGCCGGCCAGGGCAGGTTTATAATTCACCCCTCCACTTT.